The entry below gives a single T cell receptor beta chain sequence along with its context. Its antigen remains unknown. The assay was immunoSEQ multiplex PCR, and TCRdb's table has in-frame clones only and misses some. Among about 61,000 clones listed, approximately 86% were seen once. V lost 6 bases to trimming and J lost 6 bases, with 9 bases between them. This CDR3 comprises 13 residues. CDR1 and CDR2 (germline): MNHEY, SVGAGI. The sample is drawn from a study of OX40 agonist ivuxolimab in advanced cancers. Overall study results and limits: Part of the nonresponder group also had normalized T-cell clonal expansion that was low. The authors did not determine the antigen specificity of the expanded peripheral T cells.

The rearrangement uses TRBV6-5 and TRBJ1-6; D is unresolved. This sequence originates from an adult with an advanced solid tumor such as melanoma, head and neck, liver or kidney cancer. The sequencing here drew on CD4+ or CD8+ T cells sorted from blood, taken in a trial of the OX40 agonist ivuxolimab. The CDR3 protein is CASRRGSNSPLHF. The CDR3 coding sequence is TGTGCCAGCAGACGGGGTTCTAATTCACCCCTCCACTTT.